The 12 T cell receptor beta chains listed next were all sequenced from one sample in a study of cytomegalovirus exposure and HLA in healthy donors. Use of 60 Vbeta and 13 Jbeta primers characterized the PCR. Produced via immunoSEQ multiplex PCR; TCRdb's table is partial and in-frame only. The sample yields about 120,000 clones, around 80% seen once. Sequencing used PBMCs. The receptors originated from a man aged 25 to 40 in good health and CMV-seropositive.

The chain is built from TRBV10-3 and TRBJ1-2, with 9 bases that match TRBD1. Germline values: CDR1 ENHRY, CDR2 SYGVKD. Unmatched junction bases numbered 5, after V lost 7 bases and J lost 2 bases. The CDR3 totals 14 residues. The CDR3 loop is CAIKQGAFNYGYTF. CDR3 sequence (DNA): TGTGCCATCAAACAGGGGGCGTTCAACTATGGCTACACCTTC.

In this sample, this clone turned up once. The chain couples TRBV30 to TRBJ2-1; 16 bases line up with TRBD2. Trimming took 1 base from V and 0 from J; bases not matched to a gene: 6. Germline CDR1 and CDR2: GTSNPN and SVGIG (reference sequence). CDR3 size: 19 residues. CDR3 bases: TGTGCCTGGAGTGCCGGGACTAGCGGGGGGGTAAGCTCCTACAATGAGCAGTTCTTC. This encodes CAWSAGTSGGVSSYNEQFF.

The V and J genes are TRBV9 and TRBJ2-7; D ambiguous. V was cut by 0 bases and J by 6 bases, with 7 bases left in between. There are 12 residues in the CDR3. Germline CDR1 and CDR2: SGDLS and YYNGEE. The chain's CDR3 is CASSVGESEQYF. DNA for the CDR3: TGTGCCAGCAGCGTAGGTGAGAGCGAGCAGTACTTC.

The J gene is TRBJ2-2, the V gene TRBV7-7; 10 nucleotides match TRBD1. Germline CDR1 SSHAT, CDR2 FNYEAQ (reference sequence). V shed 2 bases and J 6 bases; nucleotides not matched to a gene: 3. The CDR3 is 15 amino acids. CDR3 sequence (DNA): TGTGCCAGCAGCTTAAGACAGGGGGCCCCCGGGGAGCTGTTTTTT. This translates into CASSLRQGAPGELFF.

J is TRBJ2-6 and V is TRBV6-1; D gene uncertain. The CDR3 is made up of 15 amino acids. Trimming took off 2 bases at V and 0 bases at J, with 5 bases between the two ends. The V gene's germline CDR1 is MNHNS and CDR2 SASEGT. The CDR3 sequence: CASSETSSGANVLTF. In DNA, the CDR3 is TGTGCCAGCAGTGAAACGAGCTCTGGGGCCAACGTCCTGACTTTC.

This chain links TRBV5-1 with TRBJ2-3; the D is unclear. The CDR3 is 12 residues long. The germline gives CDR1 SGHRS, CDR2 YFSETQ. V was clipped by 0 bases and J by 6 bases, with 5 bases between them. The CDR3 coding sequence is TGCGCCAGCAGCTTGGGTATGGATACGCAGTATTTT. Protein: CASSLGMDTQYF.

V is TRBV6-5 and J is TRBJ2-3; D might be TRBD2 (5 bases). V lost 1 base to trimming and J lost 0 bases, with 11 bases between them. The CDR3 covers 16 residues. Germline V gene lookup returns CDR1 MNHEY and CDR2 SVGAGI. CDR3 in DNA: TGTGCCAGCAGTTACTGGGGAGTTAAAAGCACAGATACGCAGTATTTT. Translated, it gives CASSYWGVKSTDTQYF.

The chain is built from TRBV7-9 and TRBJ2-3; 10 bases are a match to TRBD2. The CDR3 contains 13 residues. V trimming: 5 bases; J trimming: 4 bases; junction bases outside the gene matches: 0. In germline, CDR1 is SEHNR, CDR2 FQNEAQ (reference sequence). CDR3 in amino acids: CASSGTSADTQYF. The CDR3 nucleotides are TGTGCCAGCAGCGGGACTAGCGCAGATACGCAGTATTTT.

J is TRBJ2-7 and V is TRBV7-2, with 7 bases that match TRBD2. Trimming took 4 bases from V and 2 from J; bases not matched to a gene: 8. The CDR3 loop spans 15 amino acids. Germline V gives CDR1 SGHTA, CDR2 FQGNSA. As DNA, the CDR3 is TGTGCCAGCAGCTCGGTTGTCGGGACTACCTACGAGCAGTACTTC. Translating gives CASSSVVGTTYEQYF.

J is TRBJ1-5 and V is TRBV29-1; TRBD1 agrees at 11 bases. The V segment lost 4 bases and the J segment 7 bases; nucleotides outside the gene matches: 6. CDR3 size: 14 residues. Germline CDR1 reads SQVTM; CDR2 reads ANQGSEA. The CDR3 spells CSVGGQGVGQPQHF. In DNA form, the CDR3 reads TGCAGCGTTGGGGGACAGGGGGTAGGACAGCCCCAGCATTTT. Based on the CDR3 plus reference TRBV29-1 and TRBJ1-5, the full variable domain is SAVISQKPSRDICQRGTSLTIQCQVDSQVTMMFWYRQQPGQSLTLIATANQGSEATYESGFVIDKFPISRPNLTFSTLTVSNMSPEDSSIYLCSVGGQGVGQPQHFGDGTRLSIL.

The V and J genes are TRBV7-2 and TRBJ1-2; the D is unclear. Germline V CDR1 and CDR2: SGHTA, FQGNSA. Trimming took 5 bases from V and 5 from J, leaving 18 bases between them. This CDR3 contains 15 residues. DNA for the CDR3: TGTGCCAGCAGCGAAGGCTTGGGCGGGATTTATGGCTACACCTTC. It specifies CASSEGLGGIYGYTF.

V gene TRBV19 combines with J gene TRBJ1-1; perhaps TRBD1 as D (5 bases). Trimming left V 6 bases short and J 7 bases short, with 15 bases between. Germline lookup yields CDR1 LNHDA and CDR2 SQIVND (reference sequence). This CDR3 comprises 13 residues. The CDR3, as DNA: TGTGCCAGTAGCAACCAGGGCTCCGGTGAAGCTTTCTTT. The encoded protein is CASSNQGSGEAFF.